One and the same sample provided the 30 T cell receptor beta chains below, sequenced in a study of human T cells and chemical hapten exposure. Indicated time point: pre-sensitization, week 0. Sample treatment: therapeutic diphenylcyclopropenone sensitization with weekly scalp DPC. Via MiXCR, TCRdb re-called the RACE reads, giving one row per CDR3 protein. Of some 200,000 distinct CDR3 sequences listed, 25% to 30% are singletons. Sample: whole blood, taken in connection with sensitization to the hapten diphenylcyclopropenone (DPC). These receptors were obtained from a woman aged 25-40 years with alopecia areata. Some clones in this sample may be carry-over from other donors' samples.

This clonotype was seen a handful of times. The rearrangement joins TRBV14 to TRBJ2-7, with TRBD1 matching over 9 bases. This CDR3 has 15 residues. Germline-derived CDR1 and CDR2 are SGHDN and FVKESK. The junction had 6 bases not matched to a gene; V was cut back by 4 bases and J by 2 bases. The CDR3 sequence is CASSRWGQGPYEQYF. For the CDR3, the DNA is TGTGCCAGCAGCCGATGGGGACAGGGACCCTACGAGCAGTACTTC. Variable domain in full (rest from reference TRBV14 and TRBJ2-7): EAGVTQFPSHSVIEKGQTVTLRCDPISGHDNLYWYRRVMGKEIKFLLHFVKESKQDESGMPNNRFLAERTGGTYSTLKVQPAELEDSGVYFCASSRWGQGPYEQYFGPGTRLTVT.

The CDR3 region is CASSLRPSGGYEQYF. CDR3 nucleotide sequence: TGTGCCAGCAGCCTCCGCCCTAGCGGGGGCTACGAGCAGTACTTC. The chain couples TRBV7-2 to TRBJ2-7; TRBD2 agrees at 10 bases. CDR3 size: 15 residues. Trimming removed 5 bases from V and 3 bases from J; junction bases left unmatched: 7. Germline V gives CDR1 SGHTA, CDR2 FQGNSA.

In its sample, this clonotype was seen a few times. In this CDR3 the conserved last residue, phenylalanine or tryptophan, is missing, so a read error is likely. The limits of the CDR3 on the DNA are not certain, so only TCRdb's listed CDR3 is given. CDR3 sequence: CASSATSLAGPL. J is TRBJ2-5 and V is TRBV2; the table's D call TRBD2 went unverified against the DNA. Germline assignment: CDR1 SNHLY and CDR2 FYNNEI. The CDR3 spans 12 amino acids, including both terminal residues.

J is TRBJ2-2 and V is TRBV5-1, with D hard to call. Germline-derived CDR1 and CDR2 are SGHRS and YFSETQ. The CDR3 totals 12 residues. V dropped 0 bases and J dropped 7 bases, with 4 bases sitting between them. The CDR3 DNA follows: TGCGCCAGCAGCTTGGGTGGCGGGGAGCTGTTTTTT. It yields the protein CASSLGGGELFF.

There are a few counts of this clonotype. The chain employs TRBV6-5 and TRBJ2-1; 9 bases line up with TRBD2. The ends lost 2 bases at V and 4 bases at J; junction bases unmatched: 6. The CDR3 loop spans 16 amino acids. Germline CDR1 MNHEY, CDR2 SVGAGI. CDR3 sequence (DNA): TGTGCCAGCAGTTACGTGACTAGCGGTCGTTACAATGAGCAGTTCTTC. Protein product: CASSYVTSGRYNEQFF.

J is TRBJ2-5 and V is TRBV29-1, with 8 bases fitting TRBD2. Losses at the gene ends were 3 bases for V and 5 bases for J; bases not matched to a gene: 5. Per the germline V gene, CDR1 is SQVTM and CDR2 is ANQGSEA. The CDR3 extends over 13 amino acids. The CDR3: CSVDGGDWETQYF. For the CDR3, the DNA is TGCAGCGTTGACGGGGGGGACTGGGAGACCCAGTACTTC.

The V gene is TRBV28, the J gene TRBJ2-1; D might be TRBD1 (5 bases). CDR1 is MDHEN, CDR2 SYDVKM, per germline. CDR3 size: 15 residues. The V end lost 10 bases, the J end lost 14 bases, and 30 bases lay between the germline ends. CDR3 protein: CANKTHEGAVVREFF. The CDR3 DNA is TGTGCCAACAAGACCCACGAAGGGGCCGTGGTTCGGGAGTTCTTC.

This chain links TRBV28 with TRBJ2-1; no clear D. This CDR3 is built from 13 residues. Germline CDR1 is MDHEN and CDR2 is SYDVKM. V lost 5 bases, J lost 15 bases, and 20 bases lay in between. The CDR3 loop is CASSTRGAAVLFF. CDR3 bases: TGTGCCAGCAGTACCCGCGGTGCCGCCGTCTTGTTCTTC.

This clonotype was detected only a few times. V gene TRBV2 combines with J gene TRBJ2-6; 15 bases map to TRBD2. The trim removed 6 bases at V and 0 bases at J, leaving 9 bases unmatched. Germline CDR1 SNHLY, CDR2 FYNNEI. There are 20 residues in the CDR3. The CDR3 sequence is CASRVPGLAGGSSGANVLTF. The CDR3 DNA follows: TGTGCCAGCAGGGTTCCGGGACTAGCGGGGGGATCCTCTGGGGCCAACGTCCTGACTTTC.

In its sample, this clonotype was seen a few times. The chain links TRBV6-1 to TRBJ1-5, with 9 nucleotides matching TRBD1. V lost 4 bases and J lost 5; bases outside the gene matches: 3. Per germline, CDR1 MNHNS and CDR2 SASEGT. The CDR3 spans 14 residues. The CDR3 region has the DNA TGTGCCAGCAGTGTGGACAGGGGTCATCAGCCCCAGCATTTT. This gives the protein CASSVDRGHQPQHF.

The V gene is TRBV28, the J gene TRBJ2-5, with 7 bases matching TRBD1. V was pared by 5 bases and J by 2 bases, with 11 bases of the junction left unmatched. This CDR3 region has 16 residues. Germline V gene data show CDR1 as MDHEN and CDR2 as SYDVKM. CDR3 nucleotide sequence: TGTGCCAGCAGTACACCGGGACAGACATATCAAGAGACCCAGTACTTC. Translation: CASSTPGQTYQETQYF.

This clonotype was recorded many times. V usage is TRBV10-3 and J usage is TRBJ1-5; D not certain. V lost 4 bases to trimming and J lost 8 bases, with 12 bases between them. Germline values: CDR1 ENHRY, CDR2 SYGVKD. The length of the CDR3 is 13 residues. CDR3 region: CAISGGGAEPQHF. The CDR3 DNA follows: TGTGCCATCAGTGGGGGTGGAGCGGAGCCCCAGCATTTT.

In its sample, this clonotype was seen a few times. V gene TRBV9 combines with J gene TRBJ1-1; 9 bases are a match to TRBD1. Unmatched junction bases numbered 7, after V lost 4 bases and J lost 6 bases. The CDR3 loop spans 14 amino acids. The germline CDR1 and CDR2 sequences are SGDLS and YYNGEE. As DNA, the CDR3 is TGTGCCAGCAGCCCTACAGGGGGCATTTCTGAAGCTTTCTTT. Protein sequence: CASSPTGGISEAFF.

This clonotype has just a few counts. V gene TRBV20-1 combines with J gene TRBJ2-3; 8 bases agree with TRBD1. The trim removed 4 bases at V and 4 bases at J, leaving 7 bases unmatched. Germline V gene sequence: CDR1 DFQATT, CDR2 SNEGSKA (reference sequence). This CDR3 is 14 amino acids long. The CDR3 loop is CSAKQGAGADTQYF. The CDR3 DNA is TGCAGTGCTAAGCAGGGGGCAGGGGCAGATACGCAGTATTTT.

The table lists this clonotype with a few counts. The rearrangement uses TRBV19 and TRBJ1-6, with 7 bases matching TRBD1. Trimming removed 1 base from V and 7 bases from J; junction bases left unmatched: 4. The germline CDR1 and CDR2 sequences are LNHDA and SQIVND (reference sequence). The CDR3 contains 15 residues. Written as DNA, the CDR3 is TGTGCCAGTAGTATAGGGGGACAGAAGAATTCACCCCTCCACTTT. Translation gives CASSIGGQKNSPLHF.

This chain links TRBV28 with TRBJ2-2; no clear D. Germline V gene lookup returns CDR1 MDHEN and CDR2 SYDVKM. The CDR3 has 17 amino acids. Trimming stripped 5 bases from V and 2 bases from J, with 18 bases between. CDR3 residues: CASSITIPTSNTGELFF. CDR3 DNA sequence: TGTGCCAGCAGTATAACTATCCCCACGAGCAACACCGGGGAGCTGTTTTTT. The full variable domain, completed using reference TRBV28 and TRBJ2-2, is DVKVTQSSRYLVKRTGEKVFLECVQDMDHENMFWYRQDPGLGLRLIYFSYDVKMKEKGDIPEGYSVSREKKERFSLILESASTNQTSMYLCASSITIPTSNTGELFFGEGSRLTVL.

The V gene is TRBV28, the J gene TRBJ2-3, with D hard to call. V was pared by 2 bases and J by 8 bases, with 8 bases between. The CDR3 totals 12 residues. Germline lookup yields CDR1 MDHEN and CDR2 SYDVKM. The CDR3 here is CASSLQEGTQYF. For the CDR3, the DNA is TGTGCCAGCAGTTTACAAGAAGGTACGCAGTATTTT.

In this sample, this clonotype turned up a few times. The V gene is TRBV7-2, the J gene TRBJ2-1, with TRBD2 matching 8 bases. Trimming at V came to 2 bases and at J to 9 bases, leaving 9 bases not matched to a gene. The CDR3 loop spans 15 amino acids. Germline assignment: CDR1 SGHTA and CDR2 FQGNSA. The chain's CDR3 is CASSLIRGRGGEQFF. For the CDR3, the DNA is TGTGCCAGCAGCTTAATCCGTGGTCGGGGGGGTGAGCAGTTCTTC.

This clonotype appeared a few times. The gene calls are TRBV7-2 and TRBJ2-5; D assignment may be TRBD1 or TRBD2 (6 bases each). The V end was cut by 2 bases, the J end by 1 base, with 8 bases between. CDR3 length: 14 residues. Germline V gene lookup returns CDR1 SGHTA and CDR2 FQGNSA. DNA for the CDR3: TGTGCCAGCAGCTTAACGGGGGCCCAAGAGACCCAGTACTTC. Its translation: CASSLTGAQETQYF. Drawing the rest from reference TRBV7-2 and TRBJ2-5, the complete variable domain is GAGVSQSPSNKVTEKGKDVELRCDPISGHTALYWYRQSLGQGLEFLIYFQGNSAPDKSGLPSDRFSAERTGGSVSTLTIQRTQQEDSAVYLCASSLTGAQETQYFGPGTRLLVL.

V usage is TRBV5-1 and J usage is TRBJ2-1; no clear D gene. The CDR3 runs 17 residues. Looked up from germline, CDR1 is SGHRS and CDR2 is YFSETQ. V was shortened by 0 bases and J by 6 bases, with 19 bases between the two germline ends. The CDR3 DNA reads as TGCGCCAGCAGCTTGGCAGGCAGCTCGTCAAGGATCAATGAGCAGTTCTTC. Its translation is CASSLAGSSSRINEQFF.

This clonotype has more than one count but fewer than ten. This sequence joins TRBV28 and TRBJ2-7; D ambiguous. CDR3 length: 12 residues. Germline V gene lookup returns CDR1 MDHEN and CDR2 SYDVKM. V was shortened by 3 bases and J by 8 bases, with 11 bases between the two germline ends. CDR3 loop: CASSLVSSKQYF. CDR3 nucleotide sequence: TGTGCCAGCAGTTTGGTGTCATCCAAGCAGTACTTC.

This clonotype was counted only a few times. The rearrangement uses TRBV28 and TRBJ1-5, with 9 bases aligning to TRBD1. With 6 bases clipped from V and 13 bases from J, the junction kept 7 bases outside the gene matches. CDR1 and CDR2 (germline): MDHEN, SYDVKM. CDR3 length: 12 residues. This chain's CDR3 is CASSPIQGAQHF. CDR3 DNA sequence: TGTGCCAGCAGCCCCATACAGGGGGCACAGCATTTT.

The chain joins TRBV20-1 to TRBJ1-1; D gene uncertain. Germline CDR1 DFQATT, CDR2 SNEGSKA (reference sequence). This CDR3 spans 10 amino acids. Trimming stripped 6 bases from V and 4 bases from J, with 6 bases between. The chain's CDR3 is CSARTTEAFF. The DNA for the CDR3 is TGCAGTGCCAGAACCACTGAAGCTTTCTTT.

This clonotype was picked up one time. The rearrangement links TRBV29-1 to TRBJ2-1; 7 bases match TRBD2. With V trimmed by 1 base and J by 6 bases, 9 bases remained unmatched. Germline CDR1 SQVTM, CDR2 ANQGSEA. CDR3 length equals 15 residues. In DNA form, the CDR3 reads TGCAGCGTTGAAGGGCTCGCGGGAGAGGGCAATGAGCAGTTCTTC. It specifies CSVEGLAGEGNEQFF.

V and J are TRBV4-1 and TRBJ2-7; TRBD2 agrees at 12 bases. Germline V gives CDR1 MGHRA, CDR2 YSYEKL. The CDR3 covers 15 residues. Trimming removed 3 bases from V and 6 bases from J; junction bases left unmatched: 6. The CDR3, as DNA: TGCGCCAGCAGCCAGAACGAGGGACTAGCGGGCGAGCAGTACTTC. This sequence encodes CASSQNEGLAGEQYF.

In the case of this clonotype: One end of the junction does not line up with germline, which may come from a read error. V and J are TRBV2 and TRBJ2-5; TRBD1 agrees at 9 bases. CDR1 and CDR2 from the germline V gene are SNHLY and FYNNEI. CDR3 size: 12 residues. CDR3 sequence: CASSDPGTGLNF. The CDR3, as DNA: TGTGCCAGCAGTGACCCGGGGACAGGGCTCAACTTC.

This clonotype has only one observation. V is TRBV14 and J is TRBJ2-2, with D hard to call. The CDR3 contains 14 residues. V was shortened by 2 bases and J by 7 bases, with 11 bases between the two germline ends. CDR1 SGHDN and CDR2 FVKESK come from the germline V gene. CDR3 residues: CASSQTVNGGELFF. CDR3 DNA sequence: TGTGCCAGCAGCCAAACGGTAAACGGCGGGGAGCTGTTTTTT.

This clonotype was seen a few times. The V gene is TRBV5-1, the J gene TRBJ1-6, with 8 bases identical to TRBD1. CDR3 length: 15 residues. Germline CDR1 and CDR2: SGHRS and YFSETQ. The ends lost 0 bases at V and 9 bases at J; junction bases unmatched: 5. The CDR3 nucleotides are TGCGCCAGCAGCTTGGACAGGGGGAAGAGTTCACCCCTCCACTTT. Translated, it gives CASSLDRGKSSPLHF.

This rearrangement joins TRBV5-1 to TRBJ2-5, with 7 bases fitting TRBD1. V lost 0 bases and J lost 3; bases outside the gene matches: 5. The CDR3 is 15 residues long. In germline, CDR1 is SGHRS, CDR2 YFSETQ. This chain's CDR3 is CASSLAPGTEETQYF. CDR3 sequence (DNA): TGCGCCAGCAGCTTGGCCCCCGGGACAGAAGAGACCCAGTACTTC.

V usage is TRBV9 and J usage is TRBJ2-3; D gene unclear. V was cut by 1 base and J by 4 bases, with 10 bases left in between. This CDR3 spans 14 amino acids. Per the germline V gene, CDR1 is SGDLS and CDR2 is YYNGEE. CDR3 DNA sequence: TGTGCCAGCAGCGTAAGGGCAAACGCAGATACGCAGTATTTT. It translates to CASSVRANADTQYF.